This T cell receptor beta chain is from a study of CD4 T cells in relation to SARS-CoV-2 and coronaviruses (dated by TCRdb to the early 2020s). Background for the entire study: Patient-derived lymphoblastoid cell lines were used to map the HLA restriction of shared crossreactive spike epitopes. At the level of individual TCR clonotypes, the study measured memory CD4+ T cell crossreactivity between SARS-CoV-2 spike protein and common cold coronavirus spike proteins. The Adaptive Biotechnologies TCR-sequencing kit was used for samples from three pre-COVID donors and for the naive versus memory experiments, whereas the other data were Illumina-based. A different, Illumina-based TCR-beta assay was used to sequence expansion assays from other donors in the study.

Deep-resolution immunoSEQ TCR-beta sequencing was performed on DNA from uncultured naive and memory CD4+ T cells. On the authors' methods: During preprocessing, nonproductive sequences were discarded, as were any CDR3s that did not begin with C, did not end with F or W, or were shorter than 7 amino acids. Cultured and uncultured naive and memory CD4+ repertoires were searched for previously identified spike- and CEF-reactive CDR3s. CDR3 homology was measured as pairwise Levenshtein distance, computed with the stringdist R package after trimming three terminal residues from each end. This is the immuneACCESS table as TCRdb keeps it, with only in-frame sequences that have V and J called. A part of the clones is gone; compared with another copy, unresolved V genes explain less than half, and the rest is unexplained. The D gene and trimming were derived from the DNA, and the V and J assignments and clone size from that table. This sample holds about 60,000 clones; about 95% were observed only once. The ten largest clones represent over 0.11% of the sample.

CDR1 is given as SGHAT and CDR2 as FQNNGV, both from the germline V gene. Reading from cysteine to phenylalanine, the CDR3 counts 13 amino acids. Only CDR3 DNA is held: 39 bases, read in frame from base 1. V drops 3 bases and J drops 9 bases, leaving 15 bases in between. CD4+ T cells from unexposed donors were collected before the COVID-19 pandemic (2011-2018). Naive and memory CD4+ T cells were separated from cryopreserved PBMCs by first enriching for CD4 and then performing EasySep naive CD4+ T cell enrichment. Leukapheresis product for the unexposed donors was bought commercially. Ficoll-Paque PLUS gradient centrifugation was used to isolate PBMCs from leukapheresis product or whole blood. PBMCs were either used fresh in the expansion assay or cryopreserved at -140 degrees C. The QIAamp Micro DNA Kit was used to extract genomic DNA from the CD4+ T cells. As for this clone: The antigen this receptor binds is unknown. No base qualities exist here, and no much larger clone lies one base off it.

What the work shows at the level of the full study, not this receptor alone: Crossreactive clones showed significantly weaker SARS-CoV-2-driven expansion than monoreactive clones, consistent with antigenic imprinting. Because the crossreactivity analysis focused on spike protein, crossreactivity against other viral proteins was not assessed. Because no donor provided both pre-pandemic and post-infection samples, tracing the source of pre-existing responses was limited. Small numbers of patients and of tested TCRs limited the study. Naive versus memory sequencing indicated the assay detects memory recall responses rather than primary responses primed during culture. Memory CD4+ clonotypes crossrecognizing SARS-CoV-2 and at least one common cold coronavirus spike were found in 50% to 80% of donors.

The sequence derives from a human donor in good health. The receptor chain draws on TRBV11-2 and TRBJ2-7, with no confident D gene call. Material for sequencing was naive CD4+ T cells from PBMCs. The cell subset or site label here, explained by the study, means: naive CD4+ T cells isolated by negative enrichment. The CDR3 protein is CASSFRTGLGQYF. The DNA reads TGTGCCAGCAGCTTTAGGACGGGCTTGGGGCAGTACTTC. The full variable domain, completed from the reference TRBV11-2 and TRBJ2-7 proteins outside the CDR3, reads EAGVAQSPRYKIIEKRQSVAFWCNPISGHATLYWYQQILGQGPKLLIQFQNNGVVDDSQLPKDRFSAERLKGVDSTLKIQPAKLEDSAVYLCASSFRTGLGQYFGPGTRLTVT.